This TCR beta chain was captured by sequencing in a study of beta chain features in type 1 diabetes. The isolated RNA, all of it, was reverse transcribed, so expressed TCRB transcripts were what got sequenced. Naive, central memory and regulatory T cell samples came to a mean of approximately 4 million reads. This table comes from immunoSEQ multiplex PCR, and its TCRdb copy is limited to in-frame clones, with some not included. This table has under 950,000 clones, roughly 16% appearing once. Trimming took 6 bases from V and 7 from J, leaving 18 bases between them. The length of the CDR3 is 14 residues. Germline values: CDR1 MDHEN, CDR2 SYDVKM. Study findings and constraints: Within patients, naive, central memory and Treg TCRB repertoires seemed more similar than within healthy donors. The study found moderately but significantly shorter TCRB CDR3s in all four CD4+ subsets of Type 1 diabetes patients.

Stem cell-like memory, regulatory, central memory and naive CD4+ cells were sorted via CD45RO/CCR7/CD25/CD127/CD95/CD27. The sample holds a few counts of this clone. Its antigen is unknown. The sequence was obtained from a woman between 18 and 29 years old in good health. Sequencing was carried out using naive CD4+ T cells from blood. The chain carries TRBV28 and TRBJ2-5; TRBD1 is a possible D gene (5 bases). The CDR3 sequence: CASRPQGTGGTQYF. The CDR3 coding sequence is TGTGCCAGCAGACCCCAGGGCACAGGCGGGACCCAGTACTTC. The full variable domain, with the rest looked up from reference TRBV28 and TRBJ2-5, is DVKVTQSSRYLVKRTGEKVFLECVQDMDHENMFWYRQDPGLGLRLIYFSYDVKMKEKGDIPEGYSVSREKKERFSLILESASTNQTSMYLCASRPQGTGGTQYFGPGTRLLVL.